The clone carrying this T cell receptor (beta chain) appeared a few times. TCRdb re-called clones from the PCR reads using MiXCR. This table holds over 8,500 clones, approximately 31% found once. These data belong to a study of metastatic and nonmetastatic thyroid tumors. This CDR3 has 12 residues. CDR1 and CDR2 from the germline V gene are MNHEY and SMNVEV (reference sequence). V was clipped by 7 bases and J by 5 bases, with 6 bases between them. No patient had received any treatment before thyroid surgery. The source material was adjacent normal tissue. This TCR derives from a female donor with papillary thyroid cancer or a benign thyroid nodule (not recorded which). Some clones in this sample may be carry-over from other donors' samples. The J gene is TRBJ1-6, the V gene TRBV27; unclear D gene. This CDR3 is CASTRNNSPLHF. The DNA of the CDR3 is TGTGCCAGCACCAGAAATAATTCACCCCTCCACTTT.